The 17 T cell receptor beta chains below were found in one sample sequenced in a study of a mutant IDH1 vaccine in newly diagnosed glioma. These receptors' antigens are unknown. Noted time point: week 11, during vaccination. A single vaccine dose contained 300 ug of mutant IDH1 20-mer peptide, and topical imiquimod was used with it. Only in-frame clones appear in the TCRdb table, and some are missing; sequencing was by immunoSEQ multiplex PCR. The table lists about 120,000 clones, roughly 77% of them singletons. This sample comprised PBMCs, obtained from a glioma patient whose treatment included an IDH1 peptide vaccine. The source is a man aged 40-49 years with glioma.

This chain connects TRBV5-6 to TRBJ2-5, with TRBD1 matching 10 bases. With 4 bases clipped from V and 5 bases from J, the junction kept 11 bases outside the gene matches. The CDR3 spans 16 residues. CDR1 SGHDT and CDR2 YYEEEE come from the germline V gene. CDR3 sequence reads: CASSEEGTGDWETQYF. CDR3 coding DNA: TGTGCCAGCAGCGAAGAAGGGACAGGGGATTGGGAGACCCAGTACTTC.

The V call is TRBV5-1, the J call TRBJ1-4, with D uncertain. Germline V gives CDR1 SGHRS, CDR2 YFSETQ. The V end was cut by 4 bases, the J end by 3 bases, with 10 bases between. The CDR3 is 14 residues long. Here the CDR3 DNA reads TGCGCCAGCAGCCCAACCTGGTCTAATGAAAAACTGTTTTTT. It codes for CASSPTWSNEKLFF. Complete variable domain (other parts from reference TRBV5-1 and TRBJ1-4): KAGVTQTPRYLIKTRGQQVTLSCSPISGHRSVSWYQQTPGQGLQFLFEYFSETQRNKGNFPGRFSGRQFSNSRSEMNVSTLELGDSALYLCASSPTWSNEKLFFGSGTQLSVL.

Note on this clone: Other DNA sequences in the sample encode the same CDR3. The chain carries TRBV2 and TRBJ2-7; D gene ambiguous. With 7 bases removed from V and 0 bases from J, the gap between germline ends came to 7 bases. Germline values: CDR1 SNHLY, CDR2 FYNNEI. This CDR3 contains 12 residues. The CDR3 DNA follows: TGTGCCAGCACTGGCCTCTCCTACGAGCAGTACTTC. Residues: CASTGLSYEQYF.

V usage is TRBV5-6 and J usage is TRBJ2-2, with 8 positions matching TRBD1. Losses at the gene ends were 2 bases for V and 4 bases for J; bases not matched to a gene: 1. CDR3 length: 14 amino acids. Germline V CDR1 and CDR2: SGHDT, YYEEEE. In DNA, the CDR3 is TGTGCCAGCAGCTTTGACAGGGGCACCGGGGAGCTGTTTTTT. Encoded protein: CASSFDRGTGELFF.

This clone was counted a single time. The chain employs TRBV5-6 and TRBJ1-4, with D perhaps TRBD1 (6 bases). Germline values: CDR1 SGHDT, CDR2 YYEEEE. The CDR3 length is 13 residues. Deletions cut 4 bases from V and 8 bases from J, with 12 bases between. CDR3: CASSQQGVEKLFF. DNA of the CDR3: TGTGCCAGCAGCCAACAGGGCGTCGAAAAACTGTTTTTT.

V gene TRBV19 combines with J gene TRBJ2-7; 7 nucleotides match TRBD1. The CDR3 has 13 amino acids. Trimming at V came to 4 bases and at J to 3 bases, leaving 3 bases not matched to a gene. Germline loops: CDR1 LNHDA, CDR2 SQIVND (reference sequence). The CDR3 DNA reads as TGTGCCAGTAGTAGGACAGGATTCTACGAGCAGTACTTC. It yields the protein CASSRTGFYEQYF.

The chain combines TRBV6-6 with TRBJ2-3, with 11 positions matching TRBD2. The CDR3 sequence is 12 residues long. V was pared by 7 bases and J by 6 bases, with 0 bases of the junction left unmatched. From germline, CDR1 is MNHNY and CDR2 SVGAGI (reference sequence). The CDR3 sequence: CASTSGGDTQYF. In DNA, the CDR3 is TGTGCCAGCACTAGCGGGGGGGATACGCAGTATTTT.

The V and J genes are TRBV7-9 and TRBJ2-7; TRBD1 or TRBD2 may be the D gene (5 bases each). The CDR3 is 17 residues long. CDR1 SEHNR and CDR2 FQNEAQ come from the germline V gene (reference sequence). The ends were cut back, 6 bases at V and 3 bases at J, with 24 bases in the middle. The CDR3, as DNA: TGTGCCAGCAGTCGAGGGGTGGGCCGTTTGCAGTACTACGAGCAGTACTTC. Its protein product is CASSRGVGRLQYYEQYF.

The chain employs TRBV13 and TRBJ2-7; D is unresolved. Trimming shortened V by 1 base and J by 6 bases, and 10 bases separated the two germline ends. This CDR3 has 13 residues. Germline CDR1 PRHDT, CDR2 FYEKMQ (reference sequence). The DNA for the CDR3 is TGTGCCAGCAGCTTAGCCTCAGTAGGCGAGCAGTACTTC. It specifies CASSLASVGEQYF.

V is TRBV16 and J is TRBJ1-1; 7 bases fit TRBD1. The V segment lost 3 bases and the J segment 0 bases; nucleotides outside the gene matches: 4. The germline CDR1 and CDR2 sequences are KGHSY and FQNENV. This CDR3 contains 15 residues. This CDR3 is CASSHSGTVNTEAFF. CDR3 DNA sequence: TGTGCCAGCAGCCATTCCGGGACAGTGAACACTGAAGCTTTCTTT.

The V and J genes are TRBV18 and TRBJ2-5, with 8 nucleotides matching TRBD1. The length of the CDR3 is 15 residues. J was trimmed by 2 bases and V by 5 bases; bases with no gene match: 7. From germline, CDR1 is KGHSH and CDR2 LQKENI. The CDR3 is CASSVGTGRQETQYF. CDR3 DNA: TGTGCCAGCTCAGTCGGGACAGGAAGGCAAGAGACCCAGTACTTC.

The chain links TRBV6-5 to TRBJ2-2, with D perhaps TRBD2 (5 bases). The V gene lost 7 bases and the J gene lost 5 bases, with 17 bases spanning the gap. In germline, CDR1 is MNHEY, CDR2 SVGAGI. This CDR3 spans 15 amino acids. This chain's CDR3 is CASTERPSGTGELFF. The CDR3 coding sequence is TGTGCCAGCACCGAGCGACCCAGCGGTACCGGGGAGCTGTTTTTT.

There are a few counts of this clone. J is TRBJ1-1 and V is TRBV11-3; D is unresolved. Between the trimmed V and J ends, which lost 11 bases and 1 base, there was a span of 11 bases. The V gene's germline CDR1 is SGHNT and CDR2 YENEEA. The CDR3 contains 12 residues. As DNA, the CDR3 is TGTGCCCCCCTCGGCGGGAACACTGAAGCTTTCTTT. Amino acid sequence: CAPLGGNTEAFF.

The J gene is TRBJ1-1, the V gene TRBV29-1; 9 bases match TRBD1. V was clipped by 6 bases and J by 1 base; unmatched bases: 3. This CDR3 is built from 13 residues. Germline values: CDR1 SQVTM, CDR2 ANQGSEA. Here the CDR3 reads CSVRTGANTEAFF. CDR3 DNA: TGCAGCGTACGGACAGGGGCGAACACTGAAGCTTTCTTT.

This clone was observed a handful of times. The J gene is TRBJ1-5, the V gene TRBV19; 9 bases are a match to TRBD1. Germline V gene lookup returns CDR1 LNHDA and CDR2 SQIVND (reference sequence). CDR3 size: 16 residues. Trimming at V came to 5 bases and at J to 5 bases, leaving 10 bases not matched to a gene. The CDR3 is CASSLDRGRGDQPQHF. The CDR3 coding sequence is TGTGCCAGTAGTCTTGACAGGGGGAGAGGGGATCAGCCCCAGCATTTT.

The genes are TRBV9 and TRBJ2-1, with TRBD2 matching over 9 bases. There are 16 residues in the CDR3. Germline CDR1 reads SGDLS; CDR2 reads YYNGEE. Trimming removed 0 bases from V and 7 bases from J; junction bases left unmatched: 8. CDR3 in DNA: TGTGCCAGCAGCGTAGGGGTTAGCGGGGGCCAGAATGAGCAGTTCTTC. Protein: CASSVGVSGGQNEQFF. Drawing the rest from reference TRBV9 and TRBJ2-1, the complete variable domain is DSGVTQTPKHLITATGQRVTLRCSPRSGDLSVYWYQQSLDQGLQFLIQYYNGEERAKGNILERFSAQQFPDLHSELNLSSLELGDSALYFCASSVGVSGGQNEQFFGPGTRLTVL.

The V call is TRBV4-3, the J call TRBJ1-4; D gene uncertain. This CDR3 region has 12 residues. Trimming stripped 3 bases from V and 8 bases from J, with 7 bases between. Germline CDR1 is LGHNA and CDR2 is YSLEER. The CDR3 here is CASSQGGEKLFF. The CDR3 DNA sequence: TGCGCCAGCAGCCAGGGAGGCGAAAAACTGTTTTTT.